These T cell receptor beta chains were read from a single sample in a study of blood T cell repertoires in COVID-19. Some clones are missing from TCRdb's copy, which holds only in-frame ones; the method was immunoSEQ multiplex PCR. The sample lists 170,000 or so clones, approximately 88% occurring once. Sample: PBMCs or T cells enriched from blood (not recorded which). The receptors shown here come from a woman younger than 35 who had recovered from COVID-19. Both conserved end residues are trimmed from each CDR3. A D gene is named only where the DNA matches it firmly. The listing skips clone size in some rows; elsewhere it reads once, few, many or a size class.

j_call d_call clone_size v_call cdr3_aa
TRBJ2-1 . . TRBV7-2 ASSLGQGMGGEQF
TRBJ2-1 . . TRBV2 AHGGGNSLRNNEQF
TRBJ1-5 . . TRBV7-2 ASSLAPGWHQPQH
TRBJ1-5 TRBD1 . TRBV7-2 ASSLVPPNRGRLQPQH
TRBJ1-2 TRBD1 . TRBV29-1 SVEDYEPGQYYGYT
TRBJ1-2 TRBD1 . TRBV19 ASSPGGQGWNGYT
TRBJ2-7 TRBD2 . TRBV27 ASRGTSGGSYEQY
TRBJ1-1 TRBD1 . TRBV6-5 ASRADRENTEAF
TRBJ2-7 TRBD1 . TRBV5-6 ASSLDRGWEQY
TRBJ2-1 TRBD2 . TRBV28 ASSSTTGGSLGNEQF
TRBJ2-3 TRBD2 . TRBV3-1/TRBV3-2 ASSQDPASGRADTQY
TRBJ1-5 TRBD1 . TRBV30 AWGTGSNQPQH
TRBJ1-4 TRBD1 . TRBV4-1 ASSPSDRGLLGEKLF
TRBJ2-7 TRBD1 . TRBV30 AWKVQGAQRQY
TRBJ2-3 TRBD2 . TRBV3-1/TRBV3-2 ASSRLRGVTDTQY
TRBJ1-1 . . TRBV5-4 ASSATQNTEAF
TRBJ2-2 . . TRBV11-3 ASSLFGGPGELF
TRBJ1-5 TRBD1 many TRBV5-6 ASVQGVNNQPQH
TRBJ2-7 . . TRBV15 ATSTDREVYEQY
TRBJ2-1 . . TRBV6-2/TRBV6-3 ASSYTQDNEQF
TRBJ2-1 TRBD1 . TRBV18 ASSPRDRGHEQF
TRBJ2-7 . . TRBV5-1 ASSLDFYEQY
TRBJ2-1 . . TRBV30 AWTRLAGSYNEQF
TRBJ1-4 . . TRBV30 AWRGAGREKLF
TRBJ1-1 . . TRBV6-1 ASSEDRVHTEAF
TRBJ2-5 TRBD2 . TRBV2 ASKSGGFSLETQY
TRBJ1-5 . . TRBV3-1/TRBV3-2 ASSQGKGQLWPQH
TRBJ2-7 TRBD2 once TRBV5-1 ASSSLAGGSYEQY
TRBJ1-4 TRBD1 . TRBV27 ASSFYQGDEKLF
TRBJ2-7 . . TRBV4-1 ASSQVGRISYEQY
TRBJ1-5 . few TRBV7-2 ASSSGWMLDQPQH
TRBJ1-2 TRBD1 . TRBV30 AWSAGQGTGGYT
TRBJ2-3 . . TRBV29-1 SAGGGLSGDTQY
TRBJ2-1 TRBD2 once TRBV5-1 ASSPPGLAGIHEQF
TRBJ2-7 TRBD1 . TRBV30 AWSPGQAVEQY
TRBJ1-1 TRBD1 . TRBV29-1 SVGQGVLNTEAF
TRBJ2-5 . . TRBV18 ASSPPVRAKETQY
TRBJ2-1 . . TRBV10-1 ASEPWECEQF
TRBJ2-7 TRBD2 . TRBV7-2 ASSQGGSGGALEQY
TRBJ1-1 . . TRBV9 ASSVAPQFTNTEAF
TRBJ2-7 . few TRBV6-5 ASSYSTGTSSEQY
TRBJ1-4 TRBD1 once TRBV5-8 ASSLGHRGNNEKLF
TRBJ2-1 . few TRBV7-2 ASSLVGFREQF
TRBJ2-3 . . TRBV7-2 ASSPPIGSADTQY